This TCR beta chain derives from a study of shared clonotypes between healthy human individuals. Produced via immunoSEQ multiplex PCR; TCRdb's table is partial and in-frame only. The table has millions of clones, roughly 95% seen once. Only CD45RO-negative cells positively selected for CCR7 counted as naive CD8 cells, so terminally differentiated effector memory CD45RA+ cells were excluded. The CDR3 runs 16 residues. CDR1 and CDR2 from the germline V gene are MGHRA and YSYEKL. Unmatched junction bases numbered 7, after V lost 1 base and J lost 5 bases. The genes are TRBV4-1 and TRBJ2-5, with TRBD1 identical over 10 bases. The sequenced material came from naive CD8+ T cells sorted from blood. This sequence was found in a man aged 18 to 29 in good health. The CDR3 region has the DNA TGCGCCAGCAGCCAAGTACCGGGACAGGGGTTGGAGACCCAGTACTTC. This encodes CASSQVPGQGLETQYF.